Presented here are 18 T cell receptor beta chains from one specimen sequenced in a study of graft-versus-host responses after intestinal transplantation. Their antigens remain unidentified. The table came from immunoSEQ multiplex PCR; TCRdb's copy has only in-frame clones and leaves some out. The sample contains over 45,000 clones, 94% of which appear only once. This material consisted of unstimulated CD4+ T cells sorted from spleen or lymph node cells, taken before transplant. These receptors were obtained from a human donor who was the organ donor for an intestinal transplant.

V and J are TRBV18 and TRBJ2-7; D ambiguous. The CDR3 length is 14 residues. V was clipped by 2 bases and J by 4 bases, with 12 bases between them. Per germline, CDR1 KGHSH and CDR2 LQKENI. CDR3 DNA: TGTGCCAGCTCACCAACTACTCCCGGGTACGAGCAGTACTTC. Residues: CASSPTTPGYEQYF.

The chain has TRBV7-2 and TRBJ2-1; a possible D gene is TRBD2 (5 bases). V gave up 5 bases and J gave up 3 bases, with 14 bases separating them. In germline, CDR1 is SGHTA, CDR2 FQGNSA. This CDR3 spans 15 amino acids. CDR3 nucleotide sequence: TGTGCCAGCAGCCACCCGGGGTTCCTCTACAATGAGCAGTTCTTC. Translated, it gives CASSHPGFLYNEQFF.

This chain joins TRBV2 and TRBJ2-7, with 11 bases fitting TRBD2. CDR1 is SNHLY and CDR2 is FYNNEI in the germline V gene. Unmatched junction bases numbered 3, after V lost 6 bases and J lost 2 bases. The CDR3 has 14 amino acids. CDR3 amino acids: CASRYSGGAYEQYF. The CDR3 DNA sequence: TGTGCCAGCAGGTATAGCGGGGGGGCCTACGAGCAGTACTTC.

The V call is TRBV6-1, the J call TRBJ1-2; no clear D. CDR1 and CDR2 (germline): MNHNS, SASEGT. The CDR3 runs to 11 residues. Trimming removed 5 bases at V and 10 bases at J, with 11 bases between. The CDR3 DNA reads TGTGCCAGCAGTCGCATCGTAAACTACACCTTC. Amino acid sequence: CASSRIVNYTF.

As for this clone: This CDR3 is also generated by other DNA sequences in the sample. The chain carries TRBV27 and TRBJ2-7; 13 nucleotides match TRBD2. The V gene's germline CDR1 is MNHEY and CDR2 SMNVEV (reference sequence). Trimming at V came to 6 bases and at J to 7 bases, leaving 12 bases not matched to a gene. CDR3 length equals 16 residues. The CDR3 protein is CASSPRTSGGAGEQYF. The CDR3 region has the DNA TGTGCCAGCAGCCCCAGAACTAGCGGGGGGGCGGGGGAGCAGTACTTC.

This clone appeared once. V is TRBV19 and J is TRBJ1-6; no firm D call. Germline V gene data show CDR1 as LNHDA and CDR2 as SQIVND (reference sequence). This CDR3 contains 19 residues. Trimming took off 5 bases at V and 1 base at J, with 21 bases between the two ends. The CDR3 nucleotides read TGTGCCAGTAGTCTCACCCCAGGTGGAGGGTTATCCTATAATTCACCCCTCCACTTT. Its translation is CASSLTPGGGLSYNSPLHF.

The chain has TRBV9 and TRBJ1-6; 8 positions agree with TRBD1. Germline values: CDR1 SGDLS, CDR2 YYNGEE. The CDR3 spans 15 residues. V shed 1 base, J shed 9 bases, and the junction held 6 bases outside the gene matches. For the CDR3, the DNA is TGTGCCAGCAGCGTACAAGGACAGGGAAGTTCACCCCTCCACTTT. Its translation is CASSVQGQGSSPLHF.

This CDR3 is CASSLAGFQPQHF. CDR3 DNA: TGTGCCAGCAGCTTGGCAGGGTTCCAGCCCCAGCATTTT. V is TRBV5-4 and J is TRBJ1-5, with D perhaps TRBD1 (5 bases). Germline CDR1 is SGHNT and CDR2 is YYREEE (reference sequence). This CDR3 comprises 13 residues. V gave up 0 bases and J gave up 7 bases, with 8 bases separating them. Supplemented by reference TRBV5-4 and TRBJ1-5, the full variable domain reads ETGVTQSPTHLIKTRGQQVTLRCSSQSGHNTVSWYQQALGQGPQFIFQYYREEENGRGNFPPRFSGLQFPNYSSELNVNALELDDSALYLCASSLAGFQPQHFGDGTRLSIL.

The chain is built from TRBV5-1 and TRBJ1-1, with TRBD1 matching over 8 bases. The CDR3 is 17 residues long. In germline, CDR1 is SGHRS, CDR2 YFSETQ. After removal of 4 bases from V and 0 bases from J, the junction contained 11 bases not matched to a gene. CDR3 sequence reads: CASSALQGAGVNTEAFF. CDR3 DNA sequence: TGCGCCAGCAGCGCGCTTCAGGGGGCGGGAGTGAACACTGAAGCTTTCTTT.

Turning to this clone: Other DNA sequences of this sample code for an identical CDR3. The chain joins TRBV11-2 to TRBJ2-7, with 8 bases that match TRBD2. Germline V lookup: CDR1 SGHAT, CDR2 FQNNGV. The CDR3 spans 18 residues. J was trimmed by 3 bases and V by 0 bases; bases with no gene match: 13. CDR3 bases: TGTGCCAGCAGCTTAGATCTCAACACACGGGGGGGGTACTACGAGCAGTACTTC. Its translation: CASSLDLNTRGGYYEQYF.

This chain connects TRBV7-2 to TRBJ2-1; 8 bases map to TRBD2. This CDR3 is 14 amino acids long. Germline V CDR1 and CDR2: SGHTA, FQGNSA. The junction had 7 bases not matched to a gene; V was cut back by 2 bases and J by 10 bases. The CDR3 region has the DNA TGTGCCAGCAGCTTAAACGTGGGCGGGGGGGAGCAGTTCTTC. It yields the protein CASSLNVGGGEQFF.

V and J are TRBV27 and TRBJ2-5, with D perhaps being TRBD1 or TRBD2 (6 bases each). The CDR3 contains 13 residues. V was trimmed by 6 bases and J by 4 bases, leaving 12 bases between them. Germline V CDR1 and CDR2: MNHEY, SMNVEV (reference sequence). The CDR3, as DNA: TGTGCCAGCAGGGAAGGGGGGCGAGAGACCCAGTACTTC. This gives the protein CASREGGRETQYF.

The chain carries TRBV6-5 and TRBJ2-1; TRBD1 matches 8 bases. The junction had 5 bases not matched to a gene; V was cut back by 0 bases and J by 7 bases. This CDR3 is built from 15 residues. Germline loops: CDR1 MNHEY, CDR2 SVGAGI. Here the CDR3 reads CASSYSAGGGNEQFF. In DNA, the CDR3 is TGTGCCAGCAGTTACTCAGCAGGGGGCGGGAATGAGCAGTTCTTC.

The chain is built from TRBV7-2 and TRBJ2-5, with D hard to call. The CDR3 runs 15 residues. V was shortened by 1 base and J by 0 bases, with 9 bases between the two germline ends. Germline CDR1 reads SGHTA; CDR2 reads FQGNSA. In DNA, the CDR3 is TGTGCCAGCAGCTTAGGGGGATGGGACCAAGAGACCCAGTACTTC. Translating it yields CASSLGGWDQETQYF.

The chain uses TRBV6-5 and TRBJ1-2, with a tentative D call TRBD1 (6 bases). This CDR3 region has 14 residues. Per germline, CDR1 MNHEY and CDR2 SVGAGI. Trimming removed 2 bases from V and 5 bases from J, with 12 bases in between. The CDR3 sequence: CASSYAGQHYGYTF. Written as DNA, the CDR3 is TGTGCCAGCAGTTACGCCGGACAGCATTATGGCTACACCTTC.

The gene calls are TRBV5-1 and TRBJ2-3; TRBD2 matches at 11 bases. Germline V gene sequence: CDR1 SGHRS, CDR2 YFSETQ. The V segment lost 0 bases and the J segment 6 bases; nucleotides outside the gene matches: 9. The CDR3 has 17 amino acids. DNA for the CDR3: TGCGCCAGCAGCTTGGTTCTTTCTAGCGGGGGGAGCGATACGCAGTATTTT. Its protein product is CASSLVLSSGGSDTQYF.

In this sample, this clone turned up a few times. This specimen includes other DNA sequences encoding the same CDR3. V gene TRBV5-1 combines with J gene TRBJ2-5; TRBD2 matches at 12 bases. V shed 0 bases and J 0 bases; nucleotides not matched to a gene: 3. The CDR3 covers 17 residues. In germline, CDR1 is SGHRS, CDR2 YFSETQ. In nucleotides, the CDR3 is TGCGCCAGCAGCTTGGCTCTAGCGGGGGGGTACCAAGAGACCCAGTACTTC. Amino acids: CASSLALAGGYQETQYF.

The chain joins TRBV7-9 to TRBJ2-7; D not certain. The length of the CDR3 is 11 residues. Per germline, CDR1 SEHNR and CDR2 FQNEAQ (reference sequence). Trimming took off 1 base at V and 4 bases at J, with 2 bases between the two ends. CDR3 residues: CASSLEYEQYF. CDR3 DNA sequence: TGTGCCAGCAGCTTAGAGTACGAGCAGTACTTC.